This paragraph covers one TCR beta chain sequence. The target antigen is unknown. Per the germline V gene, CDR1 is LNHDA and CDR2 is SQIVND (reference sequence). This CDR3 contains 15 residues. The V and J ends lost 7 bases and 3 bases, in that order; junction bases with no gene match: 8. The source of the sample is a study of Ad26.COV2.S vaccination and SARS-CoV-2 variants. TCRdb keeps only in-frame clones here, not all; method: immunoSEQ multiplex PCR. The table includes 300,000 to 400,000 clones, about 90% detected once. Study-wide points: Measurement of non-spike TCR breadth gave similar results in vaccine and placebo recipients. Substantial breadth was reported for post-vaccination spike-specific CD8+ and CD4+ T cells.

The sequence came from a human donor who had recovered from COVID-19. V gene TRBV19 combines with J gene TRBJ2-2, with 7 positions matching TRBD2. Source: peripheral blood, taken after recovery from COVID-19. The CDR3 spells CASKEGGSYTGELFF. The CDR3 coding sequence is TGTGCCAGTAAAGAGGGCGGGAGCTACACCGGGGAGCTGTTTTTT.